Listed below are T cell receptor beta chains from one sample, sequenced in a study of blood T cells in healthy people across ages. TCRdb called the 5' RACE reads again in MiXCR, with one record for every CDR3 protein. The repertoire holds 1.5 million to 2 million distinct CDR3 sequences, with around 50% as singletons. Material: blood. The receptors originated from a woman aged 40 to 50 in good health. The CDR3 runs from the conserved cysteine through the conserved F or W.

J gene: NA; V gene: TRBV7-2; CDR3 protein: CASNSSGVLEQYF
J gene: TRBJ2-1; V gene: TRBV24-1; CDR3 protein: CPTALAGGTLNEQFF
J gene: TRBJ2-5; V gene: TRBV27; CDR3 protein: CASSFTGLPETQYF
J gene: TRBJ2-7; V gene: TRBV6-1; CDR3 protein: CASIYGGASYEQYF
J gene: TRBJ1-1; V gene: TRBV4-3; CDR3 protein: CASSQAYGQLNTEAFF
J gene: TRBJ2-7; V gene: TRBV21-1; CDR3 protein: CASSKDKGSSYEQYF
J gene: TRBJ2-3; V gene: TRBV9; CDR3 protein: CASSVGGQVSTDTQYF
J gene: TRBJ1-1; V gene: TRBV12-3/TRBV12-4; CDR3 protein: CASSKRWGDTEAFF
J gene: NA; V gene: TRBV20-1; CDR3 protein: CSARQIGGLGETQYF
J gene: TRBJ2-1; V gene: TRBV6-6; CDR3 protein: CAALGLAGGQNEQFF
J gene: TRBJ2-6; V gene: TRBV20-1; CDR3 protein: CSARDTSVANALTF
J gene: TRBJ1-2; V gene: TRBV29-1; CDR3 protein: CSVEGTGIEGYTF
J gene: TRBJ1-2; V gene: TRBV5-1; CDR3 protein: CASSLADLSYGCTF
J gene: TRBJ2-4; V gene: TRBV20-1; CDR3 protein: CSARDFRGALAKNIQYF
J gene: TRBJ2-4; V gene: TRBV10-3; CDR3 protein: CAISESQGPLSKNIQYF
J gene: TRBJ2-7; V gene: TRBV6-1; CDR3 protein: CASSDGAVSSYEQYF
J gene: TRBJ2-7; V gene: TRBV5-1; CDR3 protein: CASSRDNLYEQYF
J gene: TRBJ2-7; V gene: TRBV6-2/TRBV6-3; CDR3 protein: CASSTYGDSTYEQYF
J gene: TRBJ2-1; V gene: TRBV6-6; CDR3 protein: CAITPGQGVNEQFF
J gene: TRBJ2-3; V gene: TRBV10-3; CDR3 protein: CATLEGSTDTQYF
J gene: TRBJ2-3; V gene: TRBV10-3; CDR3 protein: CAISDSKTSKGADTQYF
J gene: TRBJ2-5; V gene: TRBV13; CDR3 protein: CASSLGSRVGVETQYF
J gene: TRBJ1-1; V gene: TRBV6-6; CDR3 protein: CASSYYEDTEAFF
J gene: TRBJ2-3; V gene: TRBV20-1; CDR3 protein: CSARDVAEGTDTQYF
J gene: TRBJ1-2; V gene: TRBV28; CDR3 protein: CASLQWSEGYTF
J gene: NA; V gene: TRBV7-9; CDR3 protein: CASSPRGSSPYNEQYF
J gene: TRBJ1-1; V gene: TRBV3-1; CDR3 protein: CASSPTWRHTEAFF
J gene: NA; V gene: TRBV7-2; CDR3 protein: CASSRIGGAYEQYF
J gene: TRBJ2-1; V gene: TRBV4-2; CDR3 protein: CASSQETTGAMHEQFF
J gene: TRBJ2-1; V gene: TRBV10-3; CDR3 protein: CAISEEGRPGNEQFF
J gene: TRBJ2-5; V gene: TRBV20-1; CDR3 protein: CSARGVAGHQETQYF
J gene: TRBJ2-5; V gene: TRBV9; CDR3 protein: CASSVELQETQYF
J gene: TRBJ2-7; V gene: TRBV28; CDR3 protein: CASSVEGPREQYF
J gene: TRBJ2-7; V gene: TRBV9; CDR3 protein: CASSVASGVTYEQYF
J gene: TRBJ2-5; V gene: TRBV5-1; CDR3 protein: CASSLEQGVIGETQYF
J gene: TRBJ1-2; V gene: TRBV4-3; CDR3 protein: CASSQGAAGDYGYTF
J gene: TRBJ2-5; V gene: TRBV18; CDR3 protein: CASSRTGMEETQYF
J gene: TRBJ2-3; V gene: TRBV7-2; CDR3 protein: CASSDQSGGAFTDTQYF
J gene: TRBJ2-7; V gene: TRBV29-1; CDR3 protein: CSVTSGAPSYEQYF
J gene: TRBJ1-3; V gene: TRBV21-1; CDR3 protein: CASIHRRRNTIYF
J gene: TRBJ1-2; V gene: TRBV6-2/TRBV6-3; CDR3 protein: CASSYGGPLNYGYTF
J gene: TRBJ2-7; V gene: TRBV6-2/TRBV6-3; CDR3 protein: CASSYGDTYEQYF
J gene: TRBJ2-3; V gene: TRBV28; CDR3 protein: CASSFPGLAGLSTDTQYF
J gene: TRBJ2-6; V gene: TRBV4-3; CDR3 protein: CASSYNLGGSGANVLTF
J gene: TRBJ2-4; V gene: TRBV28; CDR3 protein: CASRSSGTQGWNIQYF
J gene: TRBJ1-2; V gene: TRBV19; CDR3 protein: CASSGRGNGYTF